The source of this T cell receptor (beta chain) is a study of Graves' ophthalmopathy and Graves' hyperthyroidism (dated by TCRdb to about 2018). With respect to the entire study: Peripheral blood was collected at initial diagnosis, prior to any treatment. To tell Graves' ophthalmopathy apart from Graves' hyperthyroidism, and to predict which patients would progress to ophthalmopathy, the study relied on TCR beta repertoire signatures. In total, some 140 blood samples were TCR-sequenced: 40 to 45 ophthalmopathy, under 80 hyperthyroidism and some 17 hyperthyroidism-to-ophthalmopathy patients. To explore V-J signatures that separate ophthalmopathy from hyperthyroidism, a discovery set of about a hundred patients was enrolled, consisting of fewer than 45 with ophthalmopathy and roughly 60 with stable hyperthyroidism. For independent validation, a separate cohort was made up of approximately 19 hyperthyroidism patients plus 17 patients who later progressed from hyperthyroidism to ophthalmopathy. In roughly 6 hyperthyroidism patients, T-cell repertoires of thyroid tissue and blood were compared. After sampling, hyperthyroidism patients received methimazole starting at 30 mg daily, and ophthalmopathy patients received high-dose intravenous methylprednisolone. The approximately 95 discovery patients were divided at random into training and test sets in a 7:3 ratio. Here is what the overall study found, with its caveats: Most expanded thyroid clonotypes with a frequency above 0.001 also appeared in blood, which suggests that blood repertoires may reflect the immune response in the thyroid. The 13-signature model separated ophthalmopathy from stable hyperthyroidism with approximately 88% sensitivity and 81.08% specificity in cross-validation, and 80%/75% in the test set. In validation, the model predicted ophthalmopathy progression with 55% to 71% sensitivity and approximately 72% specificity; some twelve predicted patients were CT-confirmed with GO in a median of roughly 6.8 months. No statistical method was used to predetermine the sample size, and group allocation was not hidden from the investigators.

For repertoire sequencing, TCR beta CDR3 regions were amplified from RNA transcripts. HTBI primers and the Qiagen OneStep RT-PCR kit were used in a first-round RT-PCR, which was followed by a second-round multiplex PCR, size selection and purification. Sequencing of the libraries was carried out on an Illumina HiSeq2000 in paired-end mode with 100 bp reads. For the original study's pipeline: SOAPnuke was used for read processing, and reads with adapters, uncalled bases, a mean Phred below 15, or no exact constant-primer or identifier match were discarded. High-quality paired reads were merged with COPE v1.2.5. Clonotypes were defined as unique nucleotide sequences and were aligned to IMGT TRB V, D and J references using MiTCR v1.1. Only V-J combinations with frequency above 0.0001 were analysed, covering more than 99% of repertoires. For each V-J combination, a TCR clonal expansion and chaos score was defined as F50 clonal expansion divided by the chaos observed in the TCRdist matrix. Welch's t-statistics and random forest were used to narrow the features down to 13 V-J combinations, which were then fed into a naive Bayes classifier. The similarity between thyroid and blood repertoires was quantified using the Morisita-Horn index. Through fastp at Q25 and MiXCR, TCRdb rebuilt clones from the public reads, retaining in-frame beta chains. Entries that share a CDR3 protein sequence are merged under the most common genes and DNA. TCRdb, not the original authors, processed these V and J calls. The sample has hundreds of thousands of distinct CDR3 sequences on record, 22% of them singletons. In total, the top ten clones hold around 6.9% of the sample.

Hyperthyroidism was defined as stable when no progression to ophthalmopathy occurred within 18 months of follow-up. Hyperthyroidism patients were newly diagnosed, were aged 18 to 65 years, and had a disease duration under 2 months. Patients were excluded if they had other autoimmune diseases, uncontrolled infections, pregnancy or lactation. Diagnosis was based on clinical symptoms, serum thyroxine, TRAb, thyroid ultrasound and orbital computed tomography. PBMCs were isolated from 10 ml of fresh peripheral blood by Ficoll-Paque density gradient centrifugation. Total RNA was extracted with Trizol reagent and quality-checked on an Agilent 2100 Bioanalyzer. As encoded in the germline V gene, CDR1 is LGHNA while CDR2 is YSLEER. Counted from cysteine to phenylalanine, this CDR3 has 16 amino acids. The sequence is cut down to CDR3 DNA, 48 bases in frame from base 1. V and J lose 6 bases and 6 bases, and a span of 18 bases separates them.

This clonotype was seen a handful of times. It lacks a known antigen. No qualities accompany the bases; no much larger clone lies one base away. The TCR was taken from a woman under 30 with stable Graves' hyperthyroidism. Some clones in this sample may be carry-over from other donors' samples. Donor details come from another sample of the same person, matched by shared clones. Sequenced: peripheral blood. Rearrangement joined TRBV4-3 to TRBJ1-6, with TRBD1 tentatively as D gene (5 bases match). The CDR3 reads CASSRVRGEFNSPLHF. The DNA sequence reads TGCGCCAGCAGTCGGGTTCGGGGGGAGTTTAATTCACCCCTCCACTTT.